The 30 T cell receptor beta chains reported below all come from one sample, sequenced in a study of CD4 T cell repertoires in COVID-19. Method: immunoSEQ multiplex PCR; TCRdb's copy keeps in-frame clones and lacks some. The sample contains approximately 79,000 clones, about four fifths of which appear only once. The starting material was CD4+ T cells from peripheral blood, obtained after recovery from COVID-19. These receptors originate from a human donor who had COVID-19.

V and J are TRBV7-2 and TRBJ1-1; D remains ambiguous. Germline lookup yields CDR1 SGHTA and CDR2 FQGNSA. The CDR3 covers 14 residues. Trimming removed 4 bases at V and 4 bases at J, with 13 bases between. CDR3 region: CASSSRGGVTEAFF. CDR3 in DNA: TGTGCCAGCAGCTCCCGGGGAGGAGTCACTGAAGCTTTCTTT.

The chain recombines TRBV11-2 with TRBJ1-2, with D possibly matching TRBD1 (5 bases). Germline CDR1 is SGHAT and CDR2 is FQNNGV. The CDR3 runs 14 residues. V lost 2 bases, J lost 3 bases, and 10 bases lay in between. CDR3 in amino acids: CASSLSPTDYGYTF. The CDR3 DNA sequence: TGTGCCAGCAGCTTAAGTCCGACAGACTATGGCTACACCTTC.

CDR3 nucleotides: TGTGCCAGCGGGGGGAGCGGGAGAATCCCTGGGGCCAACGTCCTGACTTTC. It translates to CASGGSGRIPGANVLTF. V usage is TRBV28 and J usage is TRBJ2-6, with TRBD2 identical over 8 bases. Trimming cost V 8 bases and J 2 bases; bases outside gene matches: 11. This CDR3 is built from 17 residues. Germline CDR1 MDHEN, CDR2 SYDVKM.

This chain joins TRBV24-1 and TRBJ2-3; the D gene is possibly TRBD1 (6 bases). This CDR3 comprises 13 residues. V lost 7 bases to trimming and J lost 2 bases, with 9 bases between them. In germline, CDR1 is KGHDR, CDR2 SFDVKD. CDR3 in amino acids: CATRQGATDTQYF. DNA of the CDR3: TGTGCCACCAGACAGGGCGCCACAGATACGCAGTATTTT.

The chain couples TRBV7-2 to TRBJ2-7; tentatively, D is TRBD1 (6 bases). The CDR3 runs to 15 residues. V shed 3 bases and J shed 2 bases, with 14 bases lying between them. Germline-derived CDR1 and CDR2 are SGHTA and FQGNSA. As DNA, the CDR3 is TGTGCCAGCAGCTTGTCCGGGACACCCACCTACGAGCAGTACTTC. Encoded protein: CASSLSGTPTYEQYF.

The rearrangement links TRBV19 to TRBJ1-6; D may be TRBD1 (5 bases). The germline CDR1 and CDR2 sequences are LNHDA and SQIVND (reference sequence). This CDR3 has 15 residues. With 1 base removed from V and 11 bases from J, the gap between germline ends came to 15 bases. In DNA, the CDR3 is TGTGCCAGTAGTATAGGAAGACAGTTTGAGACACCCCTCCACTTT. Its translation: CASSIGRQFETPLHF.

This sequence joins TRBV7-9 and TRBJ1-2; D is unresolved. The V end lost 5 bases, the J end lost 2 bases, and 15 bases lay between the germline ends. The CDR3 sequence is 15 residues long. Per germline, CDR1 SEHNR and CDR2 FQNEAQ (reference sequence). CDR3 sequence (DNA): TGTGCCAGCAGCCCTTCTGCAATGAACAACTATGGCTACACCTTC. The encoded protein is CASSPSAMNNYGYTF.

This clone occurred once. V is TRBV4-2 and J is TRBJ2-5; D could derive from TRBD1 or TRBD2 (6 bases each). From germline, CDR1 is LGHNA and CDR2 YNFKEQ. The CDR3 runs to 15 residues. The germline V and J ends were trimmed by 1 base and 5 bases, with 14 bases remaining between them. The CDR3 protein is CASSQALGAGETQYF. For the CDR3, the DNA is TGTGCCAGCAGCCAAGCGTTGGGGGCGGGGGAGACCCAGTACTTC.

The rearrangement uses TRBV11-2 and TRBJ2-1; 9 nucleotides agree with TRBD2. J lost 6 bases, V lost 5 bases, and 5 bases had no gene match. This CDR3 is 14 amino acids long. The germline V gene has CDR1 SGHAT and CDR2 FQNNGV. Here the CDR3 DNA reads TGTGCCAGCAGCCCGGGACTAGCCAGCAATGAGCAGTTCTTC. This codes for CASSPGLASNEQFF.

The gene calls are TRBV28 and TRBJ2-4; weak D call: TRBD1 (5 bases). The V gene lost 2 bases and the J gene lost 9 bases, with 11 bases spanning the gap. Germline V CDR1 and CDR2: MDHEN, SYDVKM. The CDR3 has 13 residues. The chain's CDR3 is CASSLPGLGIQYF. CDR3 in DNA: TGTGCCAGCAGTTTACCAGGGCTCGGCATTCAGTACTTC.

CDR3 region: CASSPLGNSNQPQHF. CDR3 DNA sequence: TGTGCCAGCAGCCCCTTAGGGAATAGCAATCAGCCCCAGCATTTT. The rearrangement joins TRBV7-2 to TRBJ1-5; D unresolved. V gave up 5 bases and J gave up 0 bases, with 11 bases separating them. Germline CDR1 and CDR2: SGHTA and FQGNSA. This CDR3 is 15 amino acids long.

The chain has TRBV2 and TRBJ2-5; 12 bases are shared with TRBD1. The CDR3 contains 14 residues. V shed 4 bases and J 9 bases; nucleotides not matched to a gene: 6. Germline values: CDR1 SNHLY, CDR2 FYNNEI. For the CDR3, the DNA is TGTGCCAGCAGTGGGGGGACAGGGGGCAGGGCCCAGTACTTC. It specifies CASSGGTGGRAQYF.

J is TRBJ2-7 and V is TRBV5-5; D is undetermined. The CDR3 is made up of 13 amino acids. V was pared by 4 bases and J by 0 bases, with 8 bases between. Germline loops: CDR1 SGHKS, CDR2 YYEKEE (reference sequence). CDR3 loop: CASSIRASYEQYF. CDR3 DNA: TGTGCCAGCAGCATCCGGGCCTCCTACGAGCAGTACTTC.

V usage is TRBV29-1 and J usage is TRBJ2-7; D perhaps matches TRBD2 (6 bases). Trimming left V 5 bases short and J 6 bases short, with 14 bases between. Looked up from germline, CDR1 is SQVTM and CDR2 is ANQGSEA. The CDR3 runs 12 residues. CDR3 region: CSVRFGGFEQYF. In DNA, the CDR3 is TGCAGCGTTCGATTCGGGGGTTTCGAGCAGTACTTC.

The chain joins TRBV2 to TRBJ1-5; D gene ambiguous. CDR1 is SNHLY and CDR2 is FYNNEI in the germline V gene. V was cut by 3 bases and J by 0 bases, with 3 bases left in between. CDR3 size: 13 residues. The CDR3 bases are TGTGCCAGCAGTGACTTTAGCAATCAGCCCCAGCATTTT. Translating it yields CASSDFSNQPQHF.

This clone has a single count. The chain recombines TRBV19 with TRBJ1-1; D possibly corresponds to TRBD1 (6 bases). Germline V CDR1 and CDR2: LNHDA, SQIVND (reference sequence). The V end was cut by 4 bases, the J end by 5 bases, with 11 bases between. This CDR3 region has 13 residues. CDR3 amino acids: CASSTQGRTEAFF. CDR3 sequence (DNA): TGTGCCAGTAGTACTCAGGGGCGGACTGAAGCTTTCTTT.

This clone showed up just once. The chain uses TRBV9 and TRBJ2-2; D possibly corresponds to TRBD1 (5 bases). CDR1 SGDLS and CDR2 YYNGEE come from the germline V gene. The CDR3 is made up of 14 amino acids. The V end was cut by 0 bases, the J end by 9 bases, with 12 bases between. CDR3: CASSVVREGRELFF. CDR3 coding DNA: TGTGCCAGCAGCGTAGTCAGGGAAGGGCGGGAGCTGTTTTTT.

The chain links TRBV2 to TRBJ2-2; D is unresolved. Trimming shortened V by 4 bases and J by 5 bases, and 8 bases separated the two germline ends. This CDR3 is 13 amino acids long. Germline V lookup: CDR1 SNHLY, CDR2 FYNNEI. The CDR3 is CASSVHLTGELFF. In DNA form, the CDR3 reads TGTGCCAGCAGTGTACATCTAACCGGGGAGCTGTTTTTT.

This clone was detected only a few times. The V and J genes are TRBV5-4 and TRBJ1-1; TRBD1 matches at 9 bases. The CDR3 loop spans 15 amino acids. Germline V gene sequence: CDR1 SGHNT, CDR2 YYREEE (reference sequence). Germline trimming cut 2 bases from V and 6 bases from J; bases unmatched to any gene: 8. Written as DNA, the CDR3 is TGTGCCAGCAGCTTCGGGACAGGGCTTGTCGCTGAAGCTTTCTTT. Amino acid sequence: CASSFGTGLVAEAFF.

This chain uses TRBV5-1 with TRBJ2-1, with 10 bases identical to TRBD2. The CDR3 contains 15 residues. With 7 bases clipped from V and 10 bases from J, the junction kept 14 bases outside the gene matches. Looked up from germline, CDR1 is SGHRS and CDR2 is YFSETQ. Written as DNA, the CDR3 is TGCGCCAGCGAGCCTCAAGCGGGAGGGAGGGAAGAGCAGTTCTTC. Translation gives CASEPQAGGREEQFF.

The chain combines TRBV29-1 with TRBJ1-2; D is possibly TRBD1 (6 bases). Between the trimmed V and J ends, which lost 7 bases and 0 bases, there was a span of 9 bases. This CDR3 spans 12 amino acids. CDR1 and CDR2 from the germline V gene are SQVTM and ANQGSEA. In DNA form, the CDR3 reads TGCAGCGCCCGACAGGCTAACTATGGCTACACCTTC. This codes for CSARQANYGYTF.

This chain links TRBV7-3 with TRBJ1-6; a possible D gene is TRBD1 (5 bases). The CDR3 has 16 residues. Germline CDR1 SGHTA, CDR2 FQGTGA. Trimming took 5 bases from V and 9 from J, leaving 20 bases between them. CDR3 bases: TGTGCCAGCAGCGAATCAGCGGCAGGGTGGGGTTCACCCCTCCACTTT. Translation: CASSESAAGWGSPLHF.

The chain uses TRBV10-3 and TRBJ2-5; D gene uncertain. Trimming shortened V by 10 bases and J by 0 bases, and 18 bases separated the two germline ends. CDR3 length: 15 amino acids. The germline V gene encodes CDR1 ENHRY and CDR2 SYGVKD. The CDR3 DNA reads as TGTGCCACCTCCCCTACTACGACCCACCAAGAGACCCAGTACTTC. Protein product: CATSPTTTHQETQYF.

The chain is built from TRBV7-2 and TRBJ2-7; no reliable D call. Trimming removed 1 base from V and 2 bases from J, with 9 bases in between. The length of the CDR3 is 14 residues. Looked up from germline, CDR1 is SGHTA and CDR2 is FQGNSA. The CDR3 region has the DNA TGTGCCAGCAGCTTAGATGCTGGGGCCTACGAGCAGTACTTC. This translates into CASSLDAGAYEQYF.

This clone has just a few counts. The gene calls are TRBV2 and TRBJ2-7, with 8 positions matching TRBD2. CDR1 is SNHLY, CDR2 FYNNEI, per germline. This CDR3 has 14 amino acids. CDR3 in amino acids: CASSFTSGEGSLYV. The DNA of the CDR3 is TGTGCCAGCAGTTTCACTAGCGGAGAGGGTTCTTTGTATGTC.

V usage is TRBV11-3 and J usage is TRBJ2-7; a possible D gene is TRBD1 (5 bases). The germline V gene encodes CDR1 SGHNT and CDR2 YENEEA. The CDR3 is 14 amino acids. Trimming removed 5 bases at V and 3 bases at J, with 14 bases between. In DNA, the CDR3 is TGTGCCAGCAGCCACCAGGGTGATAGCTACGAGCAGTACTTC. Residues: CASSHQGDSYEQYF.

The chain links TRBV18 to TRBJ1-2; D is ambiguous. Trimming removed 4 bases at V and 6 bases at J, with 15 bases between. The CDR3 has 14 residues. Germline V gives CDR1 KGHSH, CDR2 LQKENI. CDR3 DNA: TGTGCCAGCTCACGGGCCGCCCCTACCCATGGCTACACCTTC. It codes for CASSRAAPTHGYTF.

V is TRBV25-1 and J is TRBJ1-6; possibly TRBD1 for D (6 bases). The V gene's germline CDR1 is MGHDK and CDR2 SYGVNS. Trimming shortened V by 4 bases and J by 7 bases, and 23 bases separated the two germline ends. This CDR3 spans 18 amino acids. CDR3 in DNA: TGTGCCAGCAGTGGAGGGGGGTTCGCTGCGGGCCCGAATTCACCCCTCCACTTT. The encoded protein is CASSGGGFAAGPNSPLHF.

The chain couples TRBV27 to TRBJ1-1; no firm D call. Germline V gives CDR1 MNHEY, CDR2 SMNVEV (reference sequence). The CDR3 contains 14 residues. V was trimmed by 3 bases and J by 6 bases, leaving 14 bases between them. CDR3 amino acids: CASSFAPLGAEAFF. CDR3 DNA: TGTGCCAGCAGTTTTGCCCCCCTTGGGGCTGAAGCTTTCTTT.

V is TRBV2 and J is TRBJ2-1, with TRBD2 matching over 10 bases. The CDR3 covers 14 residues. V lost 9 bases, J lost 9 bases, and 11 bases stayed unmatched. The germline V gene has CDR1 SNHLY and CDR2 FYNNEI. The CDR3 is CASRQGSGRPEQFF. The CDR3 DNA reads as TGTGCCAGTCGACAGGGTAGCGGGAGGCCTGAGCAGTTCTTC.